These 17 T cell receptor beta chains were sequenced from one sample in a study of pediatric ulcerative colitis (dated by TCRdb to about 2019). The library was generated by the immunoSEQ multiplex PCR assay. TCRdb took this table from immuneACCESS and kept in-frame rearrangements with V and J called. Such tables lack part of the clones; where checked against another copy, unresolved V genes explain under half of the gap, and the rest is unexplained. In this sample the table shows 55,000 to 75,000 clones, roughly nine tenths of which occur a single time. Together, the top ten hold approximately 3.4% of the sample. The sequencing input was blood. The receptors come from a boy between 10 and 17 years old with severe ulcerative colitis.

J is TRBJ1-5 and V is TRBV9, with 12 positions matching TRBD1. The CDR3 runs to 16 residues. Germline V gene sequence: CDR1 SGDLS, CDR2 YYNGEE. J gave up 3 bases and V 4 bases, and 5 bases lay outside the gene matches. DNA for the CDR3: TGTGCCAGCAGCACGGGGACAGGGGGCAACAATCAGCCCCAGCATTTT. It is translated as CASSTGTGGNNQPQHF.

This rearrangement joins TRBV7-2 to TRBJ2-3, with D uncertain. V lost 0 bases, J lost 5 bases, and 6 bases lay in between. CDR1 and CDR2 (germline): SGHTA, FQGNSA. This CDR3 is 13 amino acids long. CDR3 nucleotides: TGTGCCAGCAGCTTAGCTTGGCGAGATACGCAGTATTTT. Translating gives CASSLAWRDTQYF.

The CDR3 sequence: CASSLAIAGLDSRWV. DNA for the CDR3: TGTGCCAGCAGCCTAGCGATCGCGGGACTAGATTCGCGTTGGGTC. The chain carries TRBV4-2 and TRBJ2-7; the match to TRBD2 covers 8 bases. There are 15 residues in the CDR3. CDR1 LGHNA and CDR2 YNFKEQ come from the germline V gene.

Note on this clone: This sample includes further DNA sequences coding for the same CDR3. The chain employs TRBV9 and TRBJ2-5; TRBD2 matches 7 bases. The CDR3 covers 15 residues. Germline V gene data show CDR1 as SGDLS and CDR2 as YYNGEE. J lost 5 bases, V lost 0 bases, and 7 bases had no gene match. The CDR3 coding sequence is TGTGCCAGCAGCGTAGGGGCGGGAGTTAGTGAGACCCAGTACTTC. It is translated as CASSVGAGVSETQYF.

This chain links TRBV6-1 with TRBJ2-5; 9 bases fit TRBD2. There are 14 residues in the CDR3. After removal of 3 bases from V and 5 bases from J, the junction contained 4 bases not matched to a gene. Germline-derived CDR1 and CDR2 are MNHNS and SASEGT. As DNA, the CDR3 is TGTGCCAGCAGTGATGCTAGCGGGACGGAGACCCAGTACTTC. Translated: CASSDASGTETQYF.

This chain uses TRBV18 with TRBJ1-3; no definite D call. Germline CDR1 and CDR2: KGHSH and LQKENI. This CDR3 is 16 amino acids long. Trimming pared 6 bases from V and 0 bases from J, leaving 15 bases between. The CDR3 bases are TGTGCCAGCTCCCACATCACGGTGATCTCTGGAAACACCATATATTTT. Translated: CASSHITVISGNTIYF.

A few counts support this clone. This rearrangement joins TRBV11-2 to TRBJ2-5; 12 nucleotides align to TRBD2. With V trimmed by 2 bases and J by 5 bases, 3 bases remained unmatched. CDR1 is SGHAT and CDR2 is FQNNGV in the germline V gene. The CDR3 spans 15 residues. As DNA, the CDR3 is TGTGCCAGCAGCTTAAGACTAGCGGGAGTTGAGACCCAGTACTTC. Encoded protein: CASSLRLAGVETQYF.

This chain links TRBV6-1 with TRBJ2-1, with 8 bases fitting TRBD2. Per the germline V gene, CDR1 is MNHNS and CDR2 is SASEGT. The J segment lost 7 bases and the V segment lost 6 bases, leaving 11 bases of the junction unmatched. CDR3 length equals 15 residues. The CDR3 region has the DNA TGTGCCAGCAGCGGGGGGGGACTAGGGATAAATGAGCAGTTCTTC. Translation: CASSGGGLGINEQFF.

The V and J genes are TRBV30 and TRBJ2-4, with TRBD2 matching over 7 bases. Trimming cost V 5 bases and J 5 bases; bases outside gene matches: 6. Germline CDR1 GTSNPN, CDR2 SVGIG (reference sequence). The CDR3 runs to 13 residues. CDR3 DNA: TGTGCCTGGGGGGGGGACCACCAAAACATTCAGTACTTC. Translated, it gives CAWGGDHQNIQYF.

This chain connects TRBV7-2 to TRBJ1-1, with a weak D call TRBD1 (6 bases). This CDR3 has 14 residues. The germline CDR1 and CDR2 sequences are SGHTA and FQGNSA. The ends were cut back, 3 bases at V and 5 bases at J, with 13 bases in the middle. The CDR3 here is CASSFFEGGTEAFF. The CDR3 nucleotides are TGTGCCAGCAGCTTCTTCGAGGGGGGGACTGAAGCTTTCTTT.

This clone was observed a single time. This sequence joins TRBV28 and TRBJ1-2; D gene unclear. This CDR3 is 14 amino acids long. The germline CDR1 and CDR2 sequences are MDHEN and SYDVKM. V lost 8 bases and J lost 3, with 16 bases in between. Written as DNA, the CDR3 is TGTGCCAGCCAGATACCTGGACCCGACTATGGCTACACCTTC. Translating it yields CASQIPGPDYGYTF.

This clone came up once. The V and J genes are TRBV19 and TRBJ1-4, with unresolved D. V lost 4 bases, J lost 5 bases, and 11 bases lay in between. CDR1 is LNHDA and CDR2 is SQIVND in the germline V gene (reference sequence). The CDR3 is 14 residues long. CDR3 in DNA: TGTGCCAGTAGTAAGATCCTTACGAATGAAAAACTGTTTTTT. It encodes CASSKILTNEKLFF. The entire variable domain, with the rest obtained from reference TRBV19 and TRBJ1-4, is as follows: DGGITQSPKYLFRKEGQNVTLSCEQNLNHDAMYWYRQDPGQGLRLIYYSQIVNDFQKGDIAEGYSVSREKKESFPLTVTSAQKNPTAFYLCASSKILTNEKLFFGSGTQLSVL.

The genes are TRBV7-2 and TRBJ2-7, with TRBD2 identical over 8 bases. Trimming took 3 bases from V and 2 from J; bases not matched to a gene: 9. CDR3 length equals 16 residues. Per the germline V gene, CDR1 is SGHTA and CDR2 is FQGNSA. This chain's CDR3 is CASSFSGSGITYEQYF. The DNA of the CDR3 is TGTGCCAGCAGCTTTTCGGGTAGCGGGATCACCTACGAGCAGTACTTC.

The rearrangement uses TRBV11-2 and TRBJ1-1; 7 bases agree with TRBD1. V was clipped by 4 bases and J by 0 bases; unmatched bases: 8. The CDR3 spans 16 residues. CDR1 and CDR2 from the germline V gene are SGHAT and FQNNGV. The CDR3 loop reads CASSSPKGALNTEAFF. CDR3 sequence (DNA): TGTGCCAGCAGCTCCCCGAAGGGGGCCCTGAACACTGAAGCTTTCTTT.

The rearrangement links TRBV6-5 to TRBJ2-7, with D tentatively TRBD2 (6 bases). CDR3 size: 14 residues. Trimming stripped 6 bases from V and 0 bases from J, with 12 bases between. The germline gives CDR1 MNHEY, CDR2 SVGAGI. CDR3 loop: CASRPSRGSYEQYF. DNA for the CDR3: TGTGCCAGCAGACCCTCGCGGGGCTCCTACGAGCAGTACTTC.

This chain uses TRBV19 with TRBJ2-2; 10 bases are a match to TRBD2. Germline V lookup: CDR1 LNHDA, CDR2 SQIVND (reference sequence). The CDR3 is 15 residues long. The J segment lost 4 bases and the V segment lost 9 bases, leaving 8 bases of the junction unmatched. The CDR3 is CASTSSGSPTGELFF. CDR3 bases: TGTGCCAGCACCTCTAGCGGGAGTCCCACCGGGGAGCTGTTTTTT.

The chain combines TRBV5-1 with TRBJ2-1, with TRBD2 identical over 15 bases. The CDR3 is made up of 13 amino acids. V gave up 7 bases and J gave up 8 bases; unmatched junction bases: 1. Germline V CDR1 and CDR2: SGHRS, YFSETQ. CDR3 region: CASGLAGGDEQFF. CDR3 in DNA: TGCGCCAGCGGACTAGCGGGAGGGGATGAGCAGTTCTTC.